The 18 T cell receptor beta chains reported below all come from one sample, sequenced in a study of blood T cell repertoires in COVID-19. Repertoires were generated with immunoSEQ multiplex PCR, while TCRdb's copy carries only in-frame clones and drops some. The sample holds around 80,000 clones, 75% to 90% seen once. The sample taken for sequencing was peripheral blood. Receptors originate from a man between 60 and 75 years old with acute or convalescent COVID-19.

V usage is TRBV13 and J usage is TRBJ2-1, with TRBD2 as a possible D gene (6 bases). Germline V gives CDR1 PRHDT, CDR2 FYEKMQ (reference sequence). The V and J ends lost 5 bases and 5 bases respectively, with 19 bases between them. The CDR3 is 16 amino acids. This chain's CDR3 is CASSPDTGTGDNEQFF. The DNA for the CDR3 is TGTGCCAGCAGCCCGGATACCGGGACTGGAGACAATGAGCAGTTCTTC.

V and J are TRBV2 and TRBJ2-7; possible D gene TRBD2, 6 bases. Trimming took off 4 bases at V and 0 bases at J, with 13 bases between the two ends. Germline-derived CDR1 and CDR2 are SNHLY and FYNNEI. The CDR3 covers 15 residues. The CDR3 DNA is TGTGCCAGCAGTGCGGAGGGCGCGGGCTCCTACGAGCAGTACTTC. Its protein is CASSAEGAGSYEQYF.

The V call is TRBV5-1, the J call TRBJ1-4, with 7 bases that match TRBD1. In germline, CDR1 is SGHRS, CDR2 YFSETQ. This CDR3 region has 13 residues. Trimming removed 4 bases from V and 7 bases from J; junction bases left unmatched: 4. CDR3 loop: CASSIGTAEKLFF. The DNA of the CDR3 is TGCGCCAGCAGCATAGGGACAGCTGAAAAACTGTTTTTT.

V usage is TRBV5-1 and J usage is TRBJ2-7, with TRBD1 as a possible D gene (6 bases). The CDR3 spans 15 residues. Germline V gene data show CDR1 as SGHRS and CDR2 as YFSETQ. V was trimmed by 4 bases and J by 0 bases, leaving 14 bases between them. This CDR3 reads CASSPTGTPSYEQYF. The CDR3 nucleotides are TGCGCCAGCAGCCCCACCGGGACACCCTCCTACGAGCAGTACTTC. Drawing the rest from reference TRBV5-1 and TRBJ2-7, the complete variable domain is KAGVTQTPRYLIKTRGQQVTLSCSPISGHRSVSWYQQTPGQGLQFLFEYFSETQRNKGNFPGRFSGRQFSNSRSEMNVSTLELGDSALYLCASSPTGTPSYEQYFGPGTRLTVT.

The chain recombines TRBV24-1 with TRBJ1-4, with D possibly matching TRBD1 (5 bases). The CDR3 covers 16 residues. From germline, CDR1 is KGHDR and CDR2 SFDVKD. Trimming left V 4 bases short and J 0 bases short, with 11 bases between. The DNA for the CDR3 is TGTGCCACCAGTGACCCCGCAGGGCCAACTAATGAAAAACTGTTTTTT. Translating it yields CATSDPAGPTNEKLFF.

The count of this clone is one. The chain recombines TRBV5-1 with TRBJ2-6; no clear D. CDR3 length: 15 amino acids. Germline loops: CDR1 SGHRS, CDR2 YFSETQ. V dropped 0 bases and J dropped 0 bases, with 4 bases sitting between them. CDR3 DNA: TGCGCCAGCAGCTTGGTATTCTCTGGGGCCAACGTCCTGACTTTC. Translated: CASSLVFSGANVLTF.

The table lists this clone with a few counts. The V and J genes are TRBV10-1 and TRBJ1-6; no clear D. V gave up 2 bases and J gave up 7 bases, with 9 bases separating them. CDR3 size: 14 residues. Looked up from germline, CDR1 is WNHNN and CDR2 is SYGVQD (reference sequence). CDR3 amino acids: CASSEGSWNSPLHF. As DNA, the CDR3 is TGCGCCAGCAGTGAGGGCAGTTGGAATTCACCCCTCCACTTT.

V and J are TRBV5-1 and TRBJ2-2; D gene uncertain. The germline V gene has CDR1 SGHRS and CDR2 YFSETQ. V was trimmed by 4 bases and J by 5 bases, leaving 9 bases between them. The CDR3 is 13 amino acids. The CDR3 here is CASSPGITGELFF. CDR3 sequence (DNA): TGCGCCAGCAGCCCAGGAATTACCGGGGAGCTGTTTTTT. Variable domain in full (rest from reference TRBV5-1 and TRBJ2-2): KAGVTQTPRYLIKTRGQQVTLSCSPISGHRSVSWYQQTPGQGLQFLFEYFSETQRNKGNFPGRFSGRQFSNSRSEMNVSTLELGDSALYLCASSPGITGELFFGEGSRLTVL.

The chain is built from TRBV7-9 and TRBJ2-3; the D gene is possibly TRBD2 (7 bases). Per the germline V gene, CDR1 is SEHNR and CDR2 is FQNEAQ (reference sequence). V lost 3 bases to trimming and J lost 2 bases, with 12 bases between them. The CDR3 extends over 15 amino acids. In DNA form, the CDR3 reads TGTGCCAGCAGCTTCGGGGAGGGGGACACAGATACGCAGTATTTT. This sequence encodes CASSFGEGDTDTQYF.

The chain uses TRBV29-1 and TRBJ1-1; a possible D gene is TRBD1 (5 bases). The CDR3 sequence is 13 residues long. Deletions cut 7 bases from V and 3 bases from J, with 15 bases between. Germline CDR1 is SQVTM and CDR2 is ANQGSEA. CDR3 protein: CSALVGGDTEAFF. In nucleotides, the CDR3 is TGCAGCGCTCTAGTCGGGGGGGACACTGAAGCTTTCTTT.

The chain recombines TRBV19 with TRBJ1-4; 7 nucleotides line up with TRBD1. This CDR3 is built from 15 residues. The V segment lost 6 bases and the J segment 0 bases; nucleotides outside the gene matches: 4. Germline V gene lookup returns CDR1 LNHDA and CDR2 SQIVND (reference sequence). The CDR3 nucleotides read TGTGCCAGTAGACAGGGGCTCGCAACTAATGAAAAACTGTTTTTT. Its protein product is CASRQGLATNEKLFF.

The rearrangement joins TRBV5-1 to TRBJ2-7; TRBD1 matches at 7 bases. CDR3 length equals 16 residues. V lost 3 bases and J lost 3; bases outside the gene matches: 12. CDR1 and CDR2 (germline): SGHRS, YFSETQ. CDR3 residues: CASSSPRTGALYEQYF. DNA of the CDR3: TGCGCCAGCAGCTCCCCCAGGACAGGAGCCCTCTACGAGCAGTACTTC.

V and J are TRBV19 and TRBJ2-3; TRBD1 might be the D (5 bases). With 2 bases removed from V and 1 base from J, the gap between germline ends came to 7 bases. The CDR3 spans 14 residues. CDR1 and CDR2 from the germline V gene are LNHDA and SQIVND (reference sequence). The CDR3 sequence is CASSISRGTDTQYF. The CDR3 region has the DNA TGTGCCAGTAGTATAAGCAGGGGCACAGATACGCAGTATTTT.

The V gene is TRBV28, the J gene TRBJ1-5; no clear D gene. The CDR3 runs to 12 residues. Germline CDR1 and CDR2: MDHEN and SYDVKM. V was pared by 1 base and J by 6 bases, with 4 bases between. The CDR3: CASSLLLQPQHF. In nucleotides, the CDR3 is TGTGCCAGCAGTTTATTACTTCAGCCCCAGCATTTT.

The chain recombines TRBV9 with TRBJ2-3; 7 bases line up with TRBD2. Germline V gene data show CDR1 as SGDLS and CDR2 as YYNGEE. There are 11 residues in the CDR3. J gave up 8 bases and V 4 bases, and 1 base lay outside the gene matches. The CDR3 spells CASSRGVTQYF. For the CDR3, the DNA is TGTGCCAGCAGCCGGGGGGTTACGCAGTATTTT.

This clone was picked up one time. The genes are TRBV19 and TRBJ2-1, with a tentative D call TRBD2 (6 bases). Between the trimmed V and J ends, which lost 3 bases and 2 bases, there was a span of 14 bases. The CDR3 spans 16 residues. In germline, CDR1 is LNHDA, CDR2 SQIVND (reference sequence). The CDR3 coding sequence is TGTGCCAGTAGTATTAGCGGAACCTCCACCTACAATGAGCAGTTCTTC. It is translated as CASSISGTSTYNEQFF.

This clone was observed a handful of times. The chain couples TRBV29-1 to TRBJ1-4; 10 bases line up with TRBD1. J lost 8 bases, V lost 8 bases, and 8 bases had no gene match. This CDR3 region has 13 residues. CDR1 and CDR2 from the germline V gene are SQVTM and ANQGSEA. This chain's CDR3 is CSLGQGVGEKLFF. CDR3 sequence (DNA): TGCAGCCTAGGACAGGGGGTCGGGGAAAAACTGTTTTTT.

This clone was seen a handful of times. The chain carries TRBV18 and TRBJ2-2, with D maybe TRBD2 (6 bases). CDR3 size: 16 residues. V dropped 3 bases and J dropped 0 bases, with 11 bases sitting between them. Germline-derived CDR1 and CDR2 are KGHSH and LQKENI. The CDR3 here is CASSPKRVTNTGELFF. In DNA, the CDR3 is TGTGCCAGCTCACCGAAGCGGGTAACGAACACCGGGGAGCTGTTTTTT. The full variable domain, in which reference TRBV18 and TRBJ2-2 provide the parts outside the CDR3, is NAGVMQNPRHLVRRRGQEARLRCSPMKGHSHVYWYRQLPEEGLKFMVYLQKENIIDESGMPKERFSAEFPKEGPSILRIQQVVRGDSAAYFCASSPKRVTNTGELFFGEGSRLTVL.